This TCR beta chain emerged from a study of naive and memory T cell subsets. Findings and limits, study-wide: From naive to CM, EM and EMRA, diversity decreased and Gini increased.

Both TRBC1 and TRBC2 were covered by a beta constant-region primer of two equimolar oligonucleotides. A single record per CDR3 protein comes from TCRdb applying MiXCR to the UMI-ligation and nested PCR reads. The data contain around 30,000 distinct CDR3 sequences, over 8.5% of them singletons. CMV status came from CD4+ T cell IFNgamma after overnight CMV lysate stimulation of fresh PBMCs. Sequential positive selection took CD4 T cells first, then CD8 T cells. EMRA cells were CD45RA+CD27-, and effector memory cells CD45RA-CD27-. This clonotype has at least ten counts. The antigen remains undetermined. The germline V gene has CDR1 MDHEN and CDR2 SYDVKM. The trim removed 6 bases at V and 8 bases at J, leaving 7 bases unmatched. The CDR3 has 14 amino acids.

The sequenced material came from effector memory CD4+ T cells from blood. The subset here: effector memory, CD45RA- CD27-. The chain recombines TRBV28 with TRBJ1-4; TRBD1 matches 9 bases. This receptor was taken from a human donor in good health. CDR3 loop: CASRLTGGREKLFF. CDR3 DNA sequence: TGTGCCAGCAGACTTACAGGGGGCAGGGAAAAACTGTTTTTT.